Given below is one TCR beta chain in context. Here immunoSEQ multiplex PCR was the method, and the copy in TCRdb shows in-frame clones only, minus some. This table has about 70,000 clones, roughly 92% appearing once. These data originate in a study of T cell changes during pregnancy in multiple sclerosis. The V end was cut by 2 bases, the J end by 5 bases, with 7 bases between. Germline V lookup: CDR1 SGHNT, CDR2 YYREEE (reference sequence). The length of the CDR3 is 13 residues. Sequencing used CD8+ T cells from peripheral blood mononuclear cells, obtained in the third trimester of pregnancy. The receptor's source is a female donor in good health, enrolled as a control in a pregnancy study. The chain links TRBV5-4 to TRBJ2-2; tentative D call: TRBD2 (6 bases). CDR3 residues: CASSFGGTGELFF. CDR3 coding DNA: TGTGCCAGCAGCTTCGGGGGAACCGGGGAGCTGTTTTTT.